The TCR beta chain under discussion was sequenced for a study of shared clonotypes between healthy human individuals. Study results and limitations: Clonotypes shared by all four donors outscored non-shared clonotypes in generation probability.

Libraries were prepared by immunoSEQ multiplex PCR; TCRdb keeps only in-frame clonotypes and omits some of them. This repertoire shows around 2,000,000 clones, roughly 95% found once; its top ten account for 0.85% to 1.2%. Naive-designated CD8 cells lacked CD45RO, were positively enriched for CCR7, and omitted terminally differentiated effector memory CD45RA+ cells. To note about this clone: Its antigen is unknown.

Sequenced input: naive CD8+ T cells sorted from blood. This clonotype was sampled from a man younger than 35 in good health.

The CDR3 DNA follows: TGTGCCAGCAGTGAATGGGGACCCAATTCACCCCTCCACTTT. Translation: CASSEWGPNSPLHF. The V and J genes are TRBV6-1 and TRBJ1-6; D is perhaps TRBD1 (5 bases). V lost 2 bases, J lost 7 bases, and 9 bases lay in between. Germline loops: CDR1 MNHNS, CDR2 SASEGT. The length of the CDR3 is 14 residues.